This TCR beta chain was captured by sequencing in a study of post-analysis software for immune sequencing data. Trimming took 5 bases from V and 3 from J; bases not matched to a gene: 10. The CDR3 length is 16 residues. From germline, CDR1 is MNHEY and CDR2 SVGAGI. Points on this clonotype: Its antigen is unidentified.

Study-level points and caveats: When patients were compared with controls, 4 or 5 TRBV segments were more frequent, TRBV5-6, TRBV5-1 and TRBV20-1 among them.

TCR beta cDNA libraries had unique molecular identifiers. TCRdb analysed the PCR reads with MiXCR anew, one entry per CDR3 protein. The data show fewer than 700,000 distinct CDR3 sequences, roughly 46% seen once. Source material: blood. This rearrangement joins TRBV6-5 to TRBJ2-7; TRBD2 agrees at 10 bases. This TCR came from a girl between 5 and 17 years old with multiple sclerosis. The CDR3 loop reads CASSKQSSGSGYEQYF. CDR3 sequence (DNA): TGTGCCAGCAGTAAACAATCTAGCGGGAGTGGCTACGAGCAGTACTTC.